Reported below is one T cell receptor beta chain. The data were taken from a study of T cells in localized non-small cell lung cancer. Profiling relied on immunoSEQ multiplex PCR, and the TCRdb table lists in-frame clones only, not all of them. The sample includes 28,000 or so clones, over 80% of them seen just once. The CDR3 is 12 amino acids. V was clipped by 11 bases and J by 8 bases, with 18 bases between them. Germline assignment: CDR1 MNHNS and CDR2 SASEGT. Source: peripheral blood, taken before any cancer treatment. This chain links TRBV6-1 with TRBJ1-2; no reliable D call. The sequence came from a male donor at least 60 years old with stage I lung adenocarcinoma. The CDR3 DNA follows: TGTGCCTCAAATGAAAGGCCCGACGGCTACACCTTC. Protein sequence: CASNERPDGYTF.